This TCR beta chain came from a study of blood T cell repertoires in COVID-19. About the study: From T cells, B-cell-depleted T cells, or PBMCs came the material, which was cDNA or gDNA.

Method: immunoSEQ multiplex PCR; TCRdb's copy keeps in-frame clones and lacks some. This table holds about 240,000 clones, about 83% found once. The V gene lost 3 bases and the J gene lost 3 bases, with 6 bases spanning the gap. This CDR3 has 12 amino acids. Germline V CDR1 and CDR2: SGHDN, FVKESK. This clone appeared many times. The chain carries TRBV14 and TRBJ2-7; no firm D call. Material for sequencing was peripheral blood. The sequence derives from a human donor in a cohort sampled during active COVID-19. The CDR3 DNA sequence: TGTGCCAGCAGCCACAACTTCTACGAGCAGTACTTC. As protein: CASSHNFYEQYF.